The next 27 T cell receptor beta chains were all read from a single sample in a study of cytomegalovirus exposure and HLA in healthy donors. The PCR used 60 Vbeta and 13 Jbeta primers. The repertoire was sequenced with immunoSEQ multiplex PCR; TCRdb's copy has only in-frame clones and lacks some. The sample gives approximately 160,000 clones, 75% to 85% of which show up once; about 1.5% is in the top ten. The sequenced sample was PBMCs. The receptors were sampled from a woman in her twenties or thirties in good health and CMV-seropositive.

This chain joins TRBV4-2 and TRBJ2-1; D may be TRBD2 (5 bases). The CDR3 runs 15 residues. Germline values: CDR1 LGHNA, CDR2 YNFKEQ. V lost 0 bases, J lost 5 bases, and 11 bases lay in between. The CDR3 sequence is CASSQDIGSHNEQFF. DNA for the CDR3: TGTGCCAGCAGCCAAGATATTGGGAGCCACAATGAGCAGTTCTTC.

The genes are TRBV2 and TRBJ1-4, with TRBD1 matching over 10 bases. J gave up 6 bases and V 8 bases, and 6 bases lay outside the gene matches. CDR3 length: 14 amino acids. Germline CDR1 reads SNHLY; CDR2 reads FYNNEI. CDR3 protein: CASGYGTGDEKLFF. CDR3 DNA: TGTGCCAGCGGATACGGGACAGGGGATGAAAAACTGTTTTTT.

This chain uses TRBV28 with TRBJ2-7, with D unclear. Trimming removed 2 bases from V and 4 bases from J, with 6 bases in between. Germline values: CDR1 MDHEN, CDR2 SYDVKM. This CDR3 is built from 12 residues. The CDR3 loop is CASSLPTYEQYF. CDR3 sequence (DNA): TGTGCCAGCAGTTTACCCACTTACGAGCAGTACTTC.

This rearrangement joins TRBV5-1 to TRBJ1-2, with D perhaps matching TRBD1 (5 bases). CDR3 length: 14 amino acids. Trimming left V 6 bases short and J 3 bases short, with 15 bases between. Germline CDR1 reads SGHRS; CDR2 reads YFSETQ. CDR3: CASTPAGGDYGYTF. CDR3 DNA: TGCGCCAGCACCCCCGCGGGGGGGGACTATGGCTACACCTTC.

The chain uses TRBV28 and TRBJ1-1; D is unresolved. This CDR3 comprises 12 residues. Trimming took 4 bases from V and 2 from J, leaving 5 bases between them. Germline CDR1 reads MDHEN; CDR2 reads SYDVKM. CDR3: CASSYYNTEAFF. DNA of the CDR3: TGTGCCAGCAGTTATTATAACACTGAAGCTTTCTTT. Full variable domain (missing parts from reference TRBV28 and TRBJ1-1): DVKVTQSSRYLVKRTGEKVFLECVQDMDHENMFWYRQDPGLGLRLIYFSYDVKMKEKGDIPEGYSVSREKKERFSLILESASTNQTSMYLCASSYYNTEAFFGQGTRLTVV.

This clone was seen a few times. The J gene is TRBJ1-5, the V gene TRBV7-2, with D unresolved. The CDR3 covers 13 residues. The ends were cut back, 0 bases at V and 9 bases at J, with 9 bases in the middle. Germline CDR1 and CDR2: SGHTA and FQGNSA. CDR3 amino acids: CASSLASSGPQHF. The CDR3 coding sequence is TGTGCCAGCAGCTTAGCGTCGTCGGGGCCCCAGCATTTT.

This clone has a handful of counts. This chain's CDR3 is CASSGQGNTEAFF. DNA for the CDR3: TGTGCCAGCAGCGGACAGGGGAACACTGAAGCTTTCTTT. This chain links TRBV6-1 with TRBJ1-1, with 8 bases that match TRBD1. This CDR3 has 13 residues. Per the germline V gene, CDR1 is MNHNS and CDR2 is SASEGT. The V segment lost 6 bases and the J segment 1 base; nucleotides outside the gene matches: 1.

The J gene is TRBJ2-1, the V gene TRBV28, with D maybe TRBD2 (5 bases). CDR3 length: 14 amino acids. Trimming cost V 8 bases and J 10 bases, with 21 bases left between them. Germline loops: CDR1 MDHEN, CDR2 SYDVKM. The CDR3, as DNA: TGTGCCAGCCGAGCTCCGGGATCGACGGGAGAGCAGTTCTTC. The encoded protein is CASRAPGSTGEQFF.

The chain has TRBV5-6 and TRBJ1-1; 8 nucleotides agree with TRBD1. Germline V lookup: CDR1 SGHDT, CDR2 YYEEEE. Unmatched junction bases numbered 5, after V lost 4 bases and J lost 0 bases. The CDR3 has 15 amino acids. The CDR3 sequence: CASSLNRGVNTEAFF. CDR3 in DNA: TGTGCCAGCAGCCTTAACAGGGGGGTGAACACTGAAGCTTTCTTT.

CDR3 bases: TGTGCCGGCGCGGGGTATCCCGGGGAGCTGTTTTTT. Its protein is CAGAGYPGELFF. This chain connects TRBV2 to TRBJ2-2, with D perhaps matching TRBD2 (6 bases). The CDR3 extends over 12 amino acids. Germline-derived CDR1 and CDR2 are SNHLY and FYNNEI. V lost 11 bases to trimming and J lost 6 bases, with 13 bases between them.

The chain combines TRBV28 with TRBJ2-3; D might be TRBD2 (6 bases). The germline V and J ends were trimmed by 6 bases and 2 bases, with 18 bases remaining between them. This CDR3 has 16 residues. CDR1 is MDHEN and CDR2 is SYDVKM in the germline V gene. The CDR3 nucleotides are TGTGCCAGCAGAACCATCCGGGACTTAGACACAGATACGCAGTATTTT. It specifies CASRTIRDLDTDTQYF. The full variable domain, its missing parts supplied by reference TRBV28 and TRBJ2-3, is DVKVTQSSRYLVKRTGEKVFLECVQDMDHENMFWYRQDPGLGLRLIYFSYDVKMKEKGDIPEGYSVSREKKERFSLILESASTNQTSMYLCASRTIRDLDTDTQYFGPGTRLTVL.

The chain recombines TRBV2 with TRBJ2-2; the match to TRBD2 covers 7 bases. Trimming removed 8 bases from V and 1 base from J; junction bases left unmatched: 4. This CDR3 spans 14 amino acids. CDR1 SNHLY and CDR2 FYNNEI come from the germline V gene. The CDR3 bases are TGTGCCAGCGAAACTAGCGAGAACACCGGGGAGCTGTTTTTT. Translation: CASETSENTGELFF.

The gene calls are TRBV5-6 and TRBJ2-3, with D tentatively TRBD2 (5 bases). The germline V gene has CDR1 SGHDT and CDR2 YYEEEE. This CDR3 has 14 residues. V gave up 5 bases and J gave up 0 bases, with 10 bases separating them. Written as DNA, the CDR3 is TGTGCCAGCAGGGAAAGGACTAGCACAGATACGCAGTATTTT. Translated, it gives CASRERTSTDTQYF.

This rearrangement joins TRBV30 to TRBJ1-4; unclear D gene. V gave up 5 bases and J gave up 5 bases, with 24 bases separating them. The CDR3 spans 17 residues. Germline CDR1 is GTSNPN and CDR2 is SVGIG (reference sequence). The CDR3 here is CAWAHLGAESSNEKLFF. CDR3 bases: TGTGCCTGGGCACACCTCGGAGCGGAGAGTTCCAATGAAAAACTGTTTTTT.

The rearrangement links TRBV6-1 to TRBJ1-5; D unclear. The V end lost 10 bases, the J end lost 3 bases, and 13 bases lay between the germline ends. This CDR3 has 13 residues. In germline, CDR1 is MNHNS, CDR2 SASEGT. For the CDR3, the DNA is TGTGCCACCCACCGAACAGCCAATCAGCCCCAGCATTTT. This codes for CATHRTANQPQHF.

This sequence joins TRBV11-3 and TRBJ2-2; D uncertain. V lost 3 bases, J lost 0 bases, and 8 bases lay in between. In germline, CDR1 is SGHNT, CDR2 YENEEA. The length of the CDR3 is 15 residues. The CDR3 DNA reads TGTGCCAGCAGCTTTTCAGGAACGAACACCGGGGAGCTGTTTTTT. This codes for CASSFSGTNTGELFF.

This chain connects TRBV19 to TRBJ1-1, with D perhaps matching TRBD1 (6 bases). CDR3 length: 15 residues. The ends were cut back, 3 bases at V and 0 bases at J, with 11 bases in the middle. Germline CDR1 and CDR2: LNHDA and SQIVND (reference sequence). CDR3 in DNA: TGTGCCAGTAGTATCCAGGGGCCGATGAACACTGAAGCTTTCTTT. Protein sequence: CASSIQGPMNTEAFF.

This sequence joins TRBV5-5 and TRBJ2-3, with a weak D call TRBD1 (5 bases). Trimming shortened V by 2 bases and J by 0 bases, and 10 bases separated the two germline ends. CDR1 and CDR2 from the germline V gene are SGHKS and YYEKEE (reference sequence). This CDR3 comprises 15 residues. CDR3 in amino acids: CASSLIGVSTDTQYF. The CDR3 DNA reads as TGTGCCAGCAGCTTAATAGGGGTTAGCACAGATACGCAGTATTTT.

This clone was found once. This chain links TRBV5-1 with TRBJ1-2; 8 positions agree with TRBD1. The germline V gene encodes CDR1 SGHRS and CDR2 YFSETQ. The ends lost 0 bases at V and 4 bases at J; junction bases unmatched: 5. The CDR3 runs to 15 residues. The CDR3 nucleotides read TGCGCCAGCAGCTTGGGGACAGGGCCTCCCTATGGCTACACCTTC. Protein: CASSLGTGPPYGYTF.

The V and J genes are TRBV7-9 and TRBJ2-3; D perhaps matches TRBD2 (6 bases). The germline V and J ends were trimmed by 4 bases and 0 bases, with 17 bases remaining between them. Germline assignment: CDR1 SEHNR and CDR2 FQNEAQ (reference sequence). The CDR3 has 17 amino acids. The CDR3 loop is CASSSPPLGGSTDTQYF. In DNA form, the CDR3 reads TGTGCCAGCAGCTCGCCCCCTTTGGGGGGTAGCACAGATACGCAGTATTTT.

As regards this clone: Other DNA sequences in the sample encode the same CDR3. The chain combines TRBV19 with TRBJ1-2; D perhaps matches TRBD1 (5 bases). The V end lost 1 base, the J end lost 2 bases, and 8 bases lay between the germline ends. This CDR3 is 14 amino acids long. Germline values: CDR1 LNHDA, CDR2 SQIVND (reference sequence). The CDR3 coding sequence is TGTGCCAGTAGTATAGGGGGCCAAAACTATGGCTACACCTTC. It encodes CASSIGGQNYGYTF. The whole variable domain, filled in from reference TRBV19 and TRBJ1-2, reads DGGITQSPKYLFRKEGQNVTLSCEQNLNHDAMYWYRQDPGQGLRLIYYSQIVNDFQKGDIAEGYSVSREKKESFPLTVTSAQKNPTAFYLCASSIGGQNYGYTFGSGTRLTVV.

This chain joins TRBV5-1 and TRBJ2-1; D remains ambiguous. Germline CDR1 is SGHRS and CDR2 is YFSETQ. Deletions cut 2 bases from V and 10 bases from J, with 7 bases between. The CDR3 is 11 amino acids. The DNA for the CDR3 is TGCGCCAGCAGCTTATCACAGGAGCAGTTCTTC. This sequence encodes CASSLSQEQFF.

Here the CDR3 reads CASSLGAGGKETQYF. CDR3 in DNA: TGCGCCAGCAGCTTGGGGGCAGGGGGCAAAGAGACCCAGTACTTC. V usage is TRBV5-1 and J usage is TRBJ2-5; TRBD1 agrees at 8 bases. This CDR3 is 15 amino acids long. The V segment lost 0 bases and the J segment 3 bases; nucleotides outside the gene matches: 4. The germline gives CDR1 SGHRS, CDR2 YFSETQ.

The V gene is TRBV4-2, the J gene TRBJ1-1; D gene uncertain. V was pared by 1 base and J by 6 bases, with 15 bases between. The germline V gene encodes CDR1 LGHNA and CDR2 YNFKEQ. The CDR3 is 15 residues long. In nucleotides, the CDR3 is TGTGCCAGCAGCCAAGGTAGAGGGCCCCACGCTGAAGCTTTCTTT. It is translated as CASSQGRGPHAEAFF.

The V and J genes are TRBV10-1 and TRBJ1-1, with unresolved D. Trimming cost V 5 bases and J 5 bases, with 6 bases left between them. The CDR3 covers 11 residues. CDR1 is WNHNN, CDR2 SYGVQD, per germline (reference sequence). The CDR3 DNA reads as TGCGCCAGCAGTCGGGGTACTGAAGCTTTCTTT. Protein product: CASSRGTEAFF.

V and J are TRBV28 and TRBJ1-4; no clear D gene. Trimming took 6 bases from V and 6 from J, leaving 17 bases between them. CDR3 size: 15 residues. Germline CDR1 and CDR2: MDHEN and SYDVKM. The CDR3 reads CASRQAGMRYEKLFF. The CDR3 coding sequence is TGTGCCAGCAGACAAGCGGGGATGAGGTATGAAAAACTGTTTTTT.

The chain carries TRBV2 and TRBJ1-2, with 9 bases matching TRBD1. The CDR3 is made up of 14 amino acids. V was clipped by 3 bases and J by 7 bases; unmatched bases: 6. Germline V gives CDR1 SNHLY, CDR2 FYNNEI. The CDR3 loop is CASSEEGQGGGYTF. CDR3 coding DNA: TGTGCCAGCAGTGAGGAGGGACAGGGCGGTGGCTACACCTTC.